This is a list of T cell receptor beta chains from one sample in a study of CD8+CD57+ T cells in acquired aplastic anemia. TCRdb independently ran MiXCR on the reads; one entry per CDR3 protein. The sample has hundreds of thousands of distinct CDR3 sequences, around a third seen once; the top ten hold roughly 0.89%. The sequenced sample consisted of sorted CD4+, CD8+, or CD8+CD57+ T cells (not recorded which) from PBMCs. Every receptor here comes from a human donor with aplastic anemia. Each CDR3 is given with its conserved first and last residue. The D gene is left open where the match is weak. Where a row states a size, it is once, few, many or the class of an expanded clone; other rows omit it.

j_call d_call v_call clone_size cdr3_nt cdr3_aa
TRBJ1-1 . TRBV3-1 few TGTGCCAGCAGCCCGAGTGGGGGCCGACCTGAAGCTTTCTTT CASSPSGGRPEAFF
TRBJ2-2 TRBD1 TRBV19 many TGTGCCAGTAGTATTCGGACAGGGTACGGGGAGCTGTTTTTT CASSIRTGYGELFF
TRBJ1-2 TRBD1 TRBV20-1 . TGCAGTGCCAGGGGGGAGGGGGCCGTCAACTATGGCTACACCTTC CSARGEGAVNYGYTF
TRBJ2-7 . TRBV2 many TGTGCCAGCAGGCTCACAGGGTCGGTGATCGAGCAGTACTTC CASRLTGSVIEQYF
TRBJ2-2 TRBD2 TRBV11-1 . TGTGCCAGCAGCCGGGGGACTAGCGGGCCTAATTCGTCCGGGGAGCTGTTTTTT CASSRGTSGPNSSGELFF
TRBJ2-7 TRBD1 TRBV2 few TGTGCCAGCAGTCCGAGGACAGGGGACTACGAGCAGTACTTC CASSPRTGDYEQYF
TRBJ2-7 TRBD2 TRBV6-2/TRBV6-3 . TGTGCCAGCAGTCCCCGGGGGGGCTACGAGCAGTACTTC CASSPRGGYEQYF
TRBJ2-7 TRBD1 TRBV5-5 . TGTGCCAGCAGCTTACGACGGGACAGCGGCCCCTACGAGCAGTACTTC CASSLRRDSGPYEQYF
TRBJ2-1 TRBD1 TRBV29-1 many TGCAGCGTGCCCCACCGAGGGACAGAATCCTACAATGAGCAGTTCTTC CSVPHRGTESYNEQFF
TRBJ1-3 . TRBV4-1 . TGCGCCAGCAGCCAATTCTCCACAATAGTCTCTGGAAACACCATATATTTT CASSQFSTIVSGNTIYF
TRBJ2-1 . TRBV13 . TGTGCCAGCAGCTTAAAATCGGTGGTAGGTAGGGGAGCCTACAATGAGCAGTTCTTC CASSLKSVVGRGAYNEQFF
TRBJ2-1 TRBD2 TRBV7-9 . TGTGCCAGCAGCGTCAGCGGGGGCCACGAGTTCTTC CASSVSGGHEFF
TRBJ1-1 . TRBV4-1 . TGCGCCAGCAGCCAAGACCCAAGTGGGACAAGGAACACTGAAGCTTTCTTT CASSQDPSGTRNTEAFF
TRBJ2-3 . TRBV7-8 few TGTGCCAGCAGCTTGTGGGGATTTCCGCAGTATTTT CASSLWGFPQYF
TRBJ2-3 TRBD2 TRBV7-6 . TGTGCTAGCAGCCTAGGGACTAGCGGGAGGGCTAGCACAGATGCGCAGTATTTT CASSLGTSGRASTDAQYF
TRBJ2-7 TRBD1 TRBV10-1 few TGCGCCAGCAGTGAGGAGGGGACAGGTAGTGGGGAGCAGTACTTC CASSEEGTGSGEQYF
TRBJ2-7 TRBD2 TRBV9 many TGTGCCAGCAGCGAAGGCCCTCCCGGACTAGCGGGAGACAACGAGCAGTACTTC CASSEGPPGLAGDNEQYF
TRBJ2-3 . TRBV20-1 few TGCAGTGCCGAGGGGGGAGGCACAGATACGCAGTATTTT CSAEGGGTDTQYF
TRBJ2-1 . TRBV19 many TGTGCCAGTACCATGACGGGTCTTGGTGAGCAGTTCTTC CASTMTGLGEQFF
TRBJ1-6 TRBD1 TRBV2 many TGTGCCAGCACCGACCTCGGGACAGGTCCGAATTCACCCCTCCACTTT CASTDLGTGPNSPLHF
TRBJ2-5 . TRBV7-9 . TGTGCCAGCAGCTTAGGACAGCTAACAAAGAAGACCCAGTACTTC CASSLGQLTKKTQYF
TRBJ1-1 . TRBV19 many TGTGCCAGTATCTCGGGGCCTAAGAACACTGAAGCTTTCTTT CASISGPKNTEAFF
TRBJ1-6 . TRBV5-1 many TGCGCCAGCAGCTTCACGGGGGTCGGGGATTCACCCCTCCACTTT CASSFTGVGDSPLHF
TRBJ1-2 . TRBV12-5 few TGTGCTAGTGAAGGGGGTTTTAACTATGGCTACACCTTC CASEGGFNYGYTF
TRBJ1-1 . TRBV19 few TGTGCCAGTAAGGATACAGCCATACTAGGGAACACTGAAGCTTTCTTT CASKDTAILGNTEAFF
TRBJ2-7 TRBD2 TRBV7-6 . TGTGCCAGCAGCCCCCGGGCGGGAGGGCCATCGGATTACGAGCAGTACTTC CASSPRAGGPSDYEQYF
TRBJ1-5 . TRBV2 many TGTGCCAGCAGCCAGGGCATGGATCAGCCCCAGCATTTT CASSQGMDQPQHF
TRBJ1-5 . TRBV4-3 . TGCGCCAGCAGCCAGGGGGCTTTTAGCAATCAGCCCCAGCATTTT CASSQGAFSNQPQHF
TRBJ2-3 . TRBV11-2 . TGTGCCAGCAGCGCGCGACAGGGAGGCTTTGATACGCAGTATTTT CASSARQGGFDTQYF
TRBJ2-2 TRBD1 TRBV5-1 few TGCGCCAGCAGCTCCGGGACAGGATCCACCGGGGAGCTGTTTTTT CASSSGTGSTGELFF
TRBJ2-3 . TRBV7-9 . TGTGCCAGCAGCTTAGGTCTAGTGAACACAGATACGCAGTATTTT CASSLGLVNTDTQYF
TRBJ2-5 . TRBV4-3 . TGCGCCAGCAGCCAAGATTCAAGCCAAGAGACCCAGTACTTC CASSQDSSQETQYF
TRBJ1-2 . TRBV7-9 . TGTGCCAGCAGCCCGGCACAGGGCTACGGCTACACCTTC CASSPAQGYGYTF
TRBJ2-1 . TRBV9 few TGTGCCAGCAGCGTAGGGAGCTCCTACAATGAGCAGTTCTTC CASSVGSSYNEQFF
TRBJ2-5 . TRBV2 many TGTGCCAGCAGGCCGCGGACGGTTCAAGAGACCCAGTACTTC CASRPRTVQETQYF
TRBJ1-1 . TRBV7-3 many TGTGCCAGCAGCTTCCAGGGCGGCACTGAAGCTTTCTTT CASSFQGGTEAFF
TRBJ1-6 TRBD1 TRBV6-1 many TGTGCCAGCAGACCCGACAGGGGCCTAACCCAACTCCACTTT CASRPDRGLTQLHF
TRBJ1-2 . TRBV12-3/TRBV12-4 few TGTGCCAGCGGGGGGAGCGACTATGGCTACACCTTC CASGGSDYGYTF
TRBJ1-2 . TRBV13 few TGTGCCAGCAGCTTAGATTGGCAGGGCGATGGCTACACCTTC CASSLDWQGDGYTF
TRBJ1-1 . TRBV4-2 . TGTGCCAGCAGCCAAGAGAGTGAAGCCCTCACTGAAGCTTTCTTT CASSQESEALTEAFF
TRBJ2-7 . TRBV27 . TGTGCCAGCGGGATCTACGAGCAGTACTTC CASGIYEQYF
TRBJ2-7 . TRBV9 many TGTGCCAGCAGTTCTACGGGACATGCGGACTCCTACGAGCAGTACTTC CASSSTGHADSYEQYF
TRBJ2-6 . TRBV11-2 . TGTGCCAGCAGCCCGGGTGGTAGGAGGGTCTCTGGGGCCAACGTCCTGACTTTC CASSPGGRRVSGANVLTF
TRBJ2-1 TRBD2 TRBV9 few TGTGCCAGCAGCGTAGATACTAGCGGGGAGCAGTTCTTC CASSVDTSGEQFF
TRBJ1-2 . TRBV6-2/TRBV6-3 few TGTGCCAGCAGAACCGTCCTCTATGGCTACACCTTC CASRTVLYGYTF
TRBJ1-1 . TRBV20-1 few TGCAGTGCTAGAGTAGGACACATGAACACTGAAGCTTTCTTT CSARVGHMNTEAFF